Listed below are T cell receptor beta chains from one sample, sequenced in a study of control samples from healthy donors and cancer patients. Profiling relied on immunoSEQ multiplex PCR, and the TCRdb table lists in-frame clones only, not all of them. Of more than 10,000 clones listed, 90% to 95% are singletons. Material for sequencing was PBMCs. These receptors originate from a man aged 80 or over with lung cancer. CDR3s include the opening cysteine and the closing phenylalanine or tryptophan. The D gene is left open where the match is weak. Clone size is not always given. Where it is, it says once, few, many or a class for expanded clones.

v_call	j_call	cdr3_length	clone_size	d_call	cdr3_nt	cdr3_aa
TRBV2	TRBJ2-2	15	-	-	TGTGCCAGCAGTGGAATTAGCACGAACACCGGGGAGCTGTTTTTT	CASSGISTNTGELFF
TRBV29-1	TRBJ2-7	12	-	-	TGCAGCGTCAAGGACAGACCCTACGAGCAGTACTTC	CSVKDRPYEQYF
TRBV19	TRBJ1-6	14	once	TRBD1	TGTGCCAGTAGTAGGGGGACAGGGAATTCACCCCTCCACTTT	CASSRGTGNSPLHF
TRBV5-4	TRBJ2-2	16	-	-	TGTGCCAGCAGCTTGGTCGGGGGCCGCGGCACCGGGGAGCTGTTTTTT	CASSLVGGRGTGELFF
TRBV7-3	TRBJ2-5	14	once	-	TGTGCCAGCAGCTCCGGGCCGGAACAAGAGACCCAGTACTTC	CASSSGPEQETQYF
TRBV9	TRBJ1-6	19	-	TRBD1	TGTGCCAGCAGCGACCCGATGGGGGGACAGGGACCGGGGGACTCACCCCTCCACTTT	CASSDPMGGQGPGDSPLHF
TRBV5-1	TRBJ2-3	16	-	TRBD1	TGCGCCAGCAGCTTGGGAGGACAGGGCCCCACAGATACGCAGTATTTT	CASSLGGQGPTDTQYF
TRBV7-2	TRBJ1-1	17	-	-	TGTGCCAGCAGCTTAGGTGGCACTCTAGAGGCGAACACTGAAGCTTTCTTT	CASSLGGTLEANTEAFF
TRBV28	TRBJ1-5	15	-	-	TGTGCCAGCAGTTCCGGACAAAGCCCAAATCAGCCCCAGCATTTT	CASSSGQSPNQPQHF
TRBV7-9	TRBJ2-1	12	-	-	TGTGCCAGCAGCTTAGTGTACAATGAGCAGTTCTTC	CASSLVYNEQFF
TRBV27	TRBJ1-1	14	-	-	TGTGCCAGCAGTTTGGCGGCGACCTACGGGTTAGCTTTCTTT	CASSLAATYGLAFF
TRBV7-3	TRBJ2-5	13	-	-	TGTGCCAGCAGCCCAGGGAGTCAAGAGACCCAGTACTTC	CASSPGSQETQYF
TRBV2	TRBJ1-5	14	-	-	TGTGCCAGCAGTCAACAGGGAGCGGGGCAGCCCCAGCATTTT	CASSQQGAGQPQHF
TRBV11-2	TRBJ1-2	14	once	TRBD1	TGTGCCAGCAGCTTAGGACAGGGGCGAGATGGCTACACCTTC	CASSLGQGRDGYTF
TRBV27	TRBJ1-5	14	-	-	TGTGCCAGCAGGGGATTCGGGGATCTTCAGCCCCAGCATTTT	CASRGFGDLQPQHF
TRBV5-4	TRBJ2-1	14	-	TRBD1	TGTGCCAGCAGCCCTTACAGGACAGGGGGAGAGCAGTTCTTC	CASSPYRTGGEQFF
TRBV29-1	TRBJ1-1	16	-	-	TGCAGCGCGGTGGGGGGTCGCGGGGGCGATTACACTGAAGCTTTCTTT	CSAVGGRGGDYTEAFF
TRBV6-5	TRBJ1-1	15	-	TRBD1	TGTGCCAGCAGTCCCCGGACAGGGCTGAACACTGAAGCTTTCTTT	CASSPRTGLNTEAFF
TRBV24-1	TRBJ2-6	14	-	-	TGTGCCTCCCCCCTTGGCTCTGGGGCCAACGTCCTGACTTTC	CASPLGSGANVLTF
TRBV14	TRBJ2-3	15	-	TRBD2	TGTGCCAGCAGCCTTTCGATCCGGGGGGGCTATACGCAGTATTTT	CASSLSIRGGYTQYF
TRBV19	TRBJ1-5	15	-	TRBD1	TGTGCCAGTAGTCGAGACAGGGGAGGCAATCAGCCCCAGCATTTT	CASSRDRGGNQPQHF
TRBV5-6	TRBJ2-3	15	-	TRBD2	TGTGCCAGCACCCCACTAGCGGGGGCGGGAGATACGCAGTATTTT	CASTPLAGAGDTQYF
TRBV2	TRBJ2-6	13	-	-	TGTGCCAGCAGAAAACAGGGGGCCAACGTCCTGACTTTC	CASRKQGANVLTF
TRBV7-9	TRBJ1-6	17	-	-	TGTGCCAGCTCACTCCCCACCGGGGGCTCTCGAAATTCACCCCTCCACTTT	CASSLPTGGSRNSPLHF
TRBV7-2	TRBJ2-7	16	-	TRBD2	TGTGCCAGCAGCCAGGGGCGGGGGGTTAGCCCCTACGAGCAGTACTTC	CASSQGRGVSPYEQYF
TRBV2	TRBJ1-2	14	-	-	TGTGCCAGCAGTAAAAGGCAACAGGACTATGGCTACACCTTC	CASSKRQQDYGYTF
TRBV5-4	TRBJ1-5	15	-	-	TGTGCCAGCAGCCTAGGTGAGACAGGAGGAAAGCCCCAGCATTTT	CASSLGETGGKPQHF
TRBV7-8	TRBJ1-4	15	-	-	TGTGCCAGCAGCTTAGTGCAGGGTCTAAATGAAAAACTGTTTTTT	CASSLVQGLNEKLFF
TRBV29-1	TRBJ1-1	13	-	-	TGCAGCGCCGAGCGTACCAGGGGAACTGAAGCTTTCTTT	CSAERTRGTEAFF
TRBV6-2/TRBV6-3	TRBJ1-4	18	-	-	TGTGCCAGCAGTATTGTCTCACCGAGCGGGATCAATGGGGAAAAACTGTTTTTT	CASSIVSPSGINGEKLFF
TRBV19	TRBJ1-2	14	-	-	TGTGCCAGTAGGCCTCTTATTTCGAACTATGGCTACACCTTC	CASRPLISNYGYTF
TRBV6-6	TRBJ1-2	16	-	-	TGTGCCAGCAGTTACCCGGCAGGGCAATCTAACTATGGCTACACCTTC	CASSYPAGQSNYGYTF
TRBV7-2	TRBJ1-1	14	once	TRBD1	TGTGCCAGCAGCTTAGTGACAGGGGATTCTGAAGCTTTCTTT	CASSLVTGDSEAFF
TRBV3-1/TRBV3-2	TRBJ2-5	14	-	-	TGTGCCAGCAGCCAAGTCGCAGCTGAAGAGACCCAGTACTTC	CASSQVAAEETQYF
TRBV7-2	TRBJ2-7	14	-	-	TGTGCCAGCAGCTTAGAACAGGGTCGCTACGAGCAGTACTTC	CASSLEQGRYEQYF
TRBV5-1	TRBJ1-3	16	-	TRBD1	TGCGCCAGCAGCCCCGGACAGGGCGGCTCTGGAAACACCATATATTTT	CASSPGQGGSGNTIYF
TRBV4-2	TRBJ2-1	15	-	TRBD2	TGTGCCAGCAGCCAGGGGACTAGCTCCTACAATGAGCAGTTCTTC	CASSQGTSSYNEQFF
TRBV19	TRBJ2-6	17	-	-	TGTGCCAGTAGTATCGGGCAGGCTGAGTCTGGGGCCAACGTCCTGACTTTC	CASSIGQAESGANVLTF
TRBV11-2	TRBJ1-2	14	-	TRBD1	TGTGCCAGCAGCCAACGCCAGGGGGTTGATGGCTACACCTTC	CASSQRQGVDGYTF
TRBV7-2	TRBJ2-7	17	-	TRBD2	TGTGCCAGCAGCCCCGGACGTGGCGGGGGGGCCGCCTACGAGCAGTACTTC	CASSPGRGGGAAYEQYF
TRBV4-1	TRBJ1-5	13	-	-	TGCGCCAGCAGCCAAGATAGGGGTAAGCCCCAGCATTTT	CASSQDRGKPQHF
TRBV10-2	TRBJ1-2	14	medium-sized	TRBD1	TGCGCCAGCACTCCCGGGACAGGGACTTATGGCTACACCTTC	CASTPGTGTYGYTF
TRBV7-9	TRBJ1-2	16	-	-	TGTGCCAGCAGCTTAGACGCAGGAAGAGTGGATGGCGGCTACACCTTC	CASSLDAGRVDGGYTF
TRBV19	TRBJ2-4	17	-	-	TGTGCCAGTAGTTCCATAAACGGGGGTATTTCCAAAAACATTCAGTACTTC	CASSSINGGISKNIQYF
TRBV6-5	TRBJ2-7	14	-	-	TGTGCCAGCAGGCATACTCGGGGCGCCTACGAGCAGTACTTC	CASRHTRGAYEQYF